This T cell receptor (beta chain) was documented in a study of T-cell reconstitution after alpha-beta-depleted transplantation in children. Study-wide findings and caveats: Among T cells one year after transplant, newly produced cells accounted for most counts and diversity.

In this sample, this clonotype turned up many times. Its target is not known. This CDR3 comprises 11 residues. V was trimmed by 3 bases and J by 7 bases, leaving 4 bases between them. The TCRbeta library incorporated unique molecular identifiers. TCRdb re-called the PCR reads through MiXCR, storing one row per CDR3 protein. The sample records about a million distinct CDR3 sequences, roughly 29% being singletons. The gene calls are TRBV12-3 or TRBV12-4 and TRBJ2-4, with D hard to call. Specimen: PBMCs, mostly from graft donor cells, collected 360 days after TCRalphabeta/CD19-depleted stem cell transplant. The sequence was collected from a boy younger than two who had a stem cell transplant for SCID, so the T cells may come from the graft donor. Here the CDR3 DNA reads TGTGCCAGCAGTTTGGGTAACATTCAGTACTTC. It codes for CASSLGNIQYF.